The 15 T cell receptor beta chains below were found in one sample sequenced in a study of blood T cell repertoires in COVID-19. Sequencing used immunoSEQ multiplex PCR; TCRdb keeps in-frame clones, though not all of them. The sample yields about 180,000 clones, 83% seen once. Sequenced input: peripheral blood. These receptors came from a human donor in a cohort sampled during active COVID-19.

The chain uses TRBV3-1 (or the pseudogene TRBV3-2) and TRBJ2-7; 9 bases map to TRBD1. The ends lost 3 bases at V and 5 bases at J; junction bases unmatched: 8. Germline loops: CDR1 LGHDT, CDR2 YNNKEL (reference sequence). The length of the CDR3 is 15 residues. The CDR3: CASSHSGTGLHEQYF. CDR3 nucleotides: TGTGCCAGCAGCCATTCCGGGACAGGGCTGCACGAGCAGTACTTC.

This clone was seen once. The J gene is TRBJ2-4, the V gene TRBV7-2; TRBD2 matches 7 bases. The germline V gene encodes CDR1 SGHTA and CDR2 FQGNSA. Trimming took 5 bases from V and 1 from J; bases not matched to a gene: 11. CDR3 length: 17 amino acids. The CDR3, as DNA: TGTGCCAGCAGCCCAAAAGGCGGGAGCGGGGCCAAAAACATTCAGTACTTC. Translating it yields CASSPKGGSGAKNIQYF.

This sequence joins TRBV4-1 and TRBJ2-7, with 11 bases that match TRBD1. The CDR3 sequence is 14 residues long. V was clipped by 3 bases and J by 6 bases; unmatched bases: 4. Germline values: CDR1 MGHRA, CDR2 YSYEKL. The CDR3, as DNA: TGCGCCAGCAGCCAGCCGGGACAGGGGGGCGAGCAGTACTTC. Encoded protein: CASSQPGQGGEQYF.

The sample holds a few counts of this clone. V gene TRBV4-2 combines with J gene TRBJ1-1; D uncertain. Germline V gene data show CDR1 as LGHNA and CDR2 as YNFKEQ. The CDR3 extends over 16 amino acids. V was clipped by 0 bases and J by 2 bases, with 13 bases between them. The CDR3 region is CASSQEIVQLNTEAFF. As DNA, the CDR3 is TGTGCCAGCAGCCAAGAAATAGTACAGCTAAACACTGAAGCTTTCTTT.

The gene calls are TRBV20-1 and TRBJ1-3; no definite D call. V gave up 0 bases and J gave up 11 bases, with 8 bases separating them. In germline, CDR1 is DFQATT, CDR2 SNEGSKA (reference sequence). This CDR3 has 11 residues. The CDR3 here is CSARDQIAIYF. The CDR3 DNA reads as TGCAGTGCTAGAGACCAGATTGCCATATATTTT.

This clone was seen once. The J gene is TRBJ1-6, the V gene TRBV5-6; 8 positions match TRBD1. The germline gives CDR1 SGHDT, CDR2 YYEEEE. This CDR3 spans 16 amino acids. The V gene end was trimmed by 0 bases and the J gene end by 7 bases; junction bases not matched to a gene: 6. The CDR3 protein is CASSLVFQGANSPLHF. The CDR3 bases are TGTGCCAGCAGCTTGGTGTTTCAGGGGGCGAATTCACCCCTCCACTTT.

This clone occurred a few times. J is TRBJ1-3 and V is TRBV3-1 (or the pseudogene TRBV3-2); D ambiguous. The CDR3 has 12 residues. The V and J ends lost 4 bases and 6 bases respectively, with 7 bases between them. CDR1 and CDR2 (germline): LGHDT, YNNKEL (reference sequence). The CDR3 is CASSPSLNTIYF. The CDR3 nucleotides are TGTGCCAGCAGCCCTTCCTTAAACACCATATATTTT.

This clone has only one observation. This chain links TRBV4-3 with TRBJ1-1, with D uncertain. Looked up from germline, CDR1 is LGHNA and CDR2 is YSLEER. V was pared by 2 bases and J by 5 bases, with 9 bases between. The CDR3 totals 13 residues. CDR3 region: CASSQSRGTEAFF. CDR3 DNA: TGCGCCAGCAGCCAATCCAGAGGGACTGAAGCTTTCTTT.

The CDR3 DNA reads as TGTGCCAGCAGCGTACAGGGGGGGCCTTATGGCTACACCTTC. Its protein product is CASSVQGGPYGYTF. The J gene is TRBJ1-2, the V gene TRBV11-2, with 8 bases aligning to TRBD1. The CDR3 spans 14 residues. CDR1 is SGHAT, CDR2 FQNNGV, per germline. The trim removed 5 bases at V and 5 bases at J, leaving 7 bases unmatched.

This clone was detected only a few times. The chain joins TRBV4-2 to TRBJ2-1, with TRBD1 identical over 7 bases. Trimming cost V 5 bases and J 0 bases; bases outside gene matches: 10. Germline CDR1 reads LGHNA; CDR2 reads YNFKEQ. This CDR3 is built from 17 residues. The CDR3 region is CASSWAHGTDSYNEQFF. The DNA for the CDR3 is TGTGCCAGCAGCTGGGCTCACGGGACAGACTCCTACAATGAGCAGTTCTTC.

This sequence joins TRBV2 and TRBJ2-7; 7 bases are shared with TRBD2. CDR1 and CDR2 (germline): SNHLY, FYNNEI. V lost 6 bases to trimming and J lost 0 bases; unmatched junction nucleotides: 11. The CDR3 is 16 residues long. The CDR3 DNA sequence: TGTGCCAGCAGGTTGGGAGGGCAGGTTAGCTCCTACGAGCAGTACTTC. The encoded protein is CASRLGGQVSSYEQYF.

For the CDR3, the DNA is TGTGCCAGCAGTTTAGGGACAGGGCGTTCACCCCTCCACTTT. Its protein is CASSLGTGRSPLHF. The rearrangement links TRBV28 to TRBJ1-6; TRBD1 agrees at 9 bases. The germline CDR1 and CDR2 sequences are MDHEN and SYDVKM. The CDR3 contains 14 residues. J lost 9 bases, V lost 2 bases, and 2 bases had no gene match.

This clone was seen only once. The chain combines TRBV20-1 with TRBJ2-3, with 9 bases that match TRBD2. The germline CDR1 and CDR2 sequences are DFQATT and SNEGSKA (reference sequence). The CDR3 extends over 13 amino acids. V was pared by 3 bases and J by 6 bases, with 4 bases of the junction left unmatched. The CDR3 nucleotides read TGCAGTGCTAGTACCCTAGCGGGGGATACGCAGTATTTT. As protein: CSASTLAGDTQYF.

J is TRBJ2-7 and V is TRBV5-8; TRBD1 matches 8 bases. The CDR3 has 12 residues. Germline V lookup: CDR1 SGHTS, CDR2 YDEGEE. The V gene end was trimmed by 4 bases and the J gene end by 6 bases; junction bases not matched to a gene: 3. The CDR3 region is CASSETGVEQYF. DNA of the CDR3: TGTGCCAGCAGCGAGACAGGGGTCGAGCAGTACTTC.

The rearrangement uses TRBV9 and TRBJ2-1, with a weak D call TRBD1 (6 bases). Germline-derived CDR1 and CDR2 are SGDLS and YYNGEE. V shed 3 bases and J shed 7 bases, with 14 bases lying between them. The CDR3 spans 14 residues. The CDR3 region has the DNA TGTGCCAGCAGCGGGGACATCCGAGGGAATGAGCAGTTCTTC. Residues: CASSGDIRGNEQFF. The full variable domain, in which reference TRBV9 and TRBJ2-1 provide the parts outside the CDR3, is DSGVTQTPKHLITATGQRVTLRCSPRSGDLSVYWYQQSLDQGLQFLIQYYNGEERAKGNILERFSAQQFPDLHSELNLSSLELGDSALYFCASSGDIRGNEQFFGPGTRLTVL.